Listed below are T cell receptor beta chains from one sample, sequenced in a study of beta chain features in type 1 diabetes. The assay was immunoSEQ multiplex PCR, and TCRdb's table has in-frame clones only and misses some. The sample carries under 350,000 clones, 20% to 25% recorded once. Sequences were obtained from naive CD4+ T cells from blood. The receptors here all came from a woman aged 25-40 years with type 1 diabetes. Both conserved end residues are part of each CDR3. The order of the fields is D gene, V gene, J gene, CDR3 length, CDR3 protein. A D gene is named only where the DNA matches it firmly.

-,TRBV4-2,TRBJ2-2,15,CASSQDPLVNGELFF
-,TRBV9,TRBJ1-2,15,CASSANRDTGHGYTF
-,TRBV19,TRBJ1-1,14,CASSRTAGGTEAFF
TRBD1,TRBV6-5,TRBJ2-7,12,CASKTGGYEQYF
-,TRBV19,TRBJ2-5,15,CASSITGGNQETQYF
-,TRBV29-1,TRBJ2-3,13,CSVLGGVTDTQYF
TRBD2,TRBV25-1,TRBJ2-5,14,CASRREGPRETQYF
TRBD1,TRBV30,TRBJ2-7,16,CAWSVHGTGGSYEQYF
-,TRBV2,TRBJ2-7,14,CASSAGRGDYEQYF
TRBD1,TRBV28,TRBJ1-2,14,CASSPGTANYGYTF
-,TRBV18,TRBJ1-2,15,CASSPNRDSPAGYTF